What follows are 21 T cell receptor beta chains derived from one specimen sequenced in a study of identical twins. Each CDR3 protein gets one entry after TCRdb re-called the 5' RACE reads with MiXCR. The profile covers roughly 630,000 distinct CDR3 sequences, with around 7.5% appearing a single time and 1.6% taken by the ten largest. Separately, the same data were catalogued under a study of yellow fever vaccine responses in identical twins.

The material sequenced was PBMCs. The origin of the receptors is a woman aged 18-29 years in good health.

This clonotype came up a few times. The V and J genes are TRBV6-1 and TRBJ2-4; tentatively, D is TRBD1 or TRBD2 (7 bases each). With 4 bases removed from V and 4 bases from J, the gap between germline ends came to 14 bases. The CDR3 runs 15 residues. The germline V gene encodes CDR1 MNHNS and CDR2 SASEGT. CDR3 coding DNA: TGTGCCAGCAGTGCCCCAGGGGGGGGGAAAAACATTCAGTACTTC. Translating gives CASSAPGGGKNIQYF.

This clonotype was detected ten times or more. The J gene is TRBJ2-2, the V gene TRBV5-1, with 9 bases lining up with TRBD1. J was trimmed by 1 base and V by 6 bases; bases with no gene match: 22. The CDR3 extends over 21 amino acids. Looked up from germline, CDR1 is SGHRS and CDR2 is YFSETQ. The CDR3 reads CASNGPMGISGTGRNTGELFF. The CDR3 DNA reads TGCGCCAGCAATGGGCCGATGGGAATTTCCGGGACAGGGAGGAACACCGGGGAGCTGTTTTTT.

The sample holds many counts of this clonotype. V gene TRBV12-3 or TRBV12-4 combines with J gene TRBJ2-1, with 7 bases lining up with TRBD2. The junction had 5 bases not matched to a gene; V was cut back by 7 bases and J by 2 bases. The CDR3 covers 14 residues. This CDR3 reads CASTSTSAYNEQFF. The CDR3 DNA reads TGTGCCAGCACCAGTACTAGCGCCTACAATGAGCAGTTCTTC.

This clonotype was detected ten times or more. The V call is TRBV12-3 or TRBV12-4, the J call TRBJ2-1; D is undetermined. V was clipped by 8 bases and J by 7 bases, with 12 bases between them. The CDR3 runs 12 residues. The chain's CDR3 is CASAFDVNEQFF. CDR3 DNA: TGTGCCAGCGCGTTTGATGTGAATGAGCAGTTCTTC.

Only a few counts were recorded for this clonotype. Written as DNA, the CDR3 is TGTGCCAGCAGTACAGGACTAGCGGGGTACAATGAGCAGTTCTTC. Its protein is CASSTGLAGYNEQFF. The chain carries TRBV28 and TRBJ2-1, with 12 nucleotides matching TRBD2. This CDR3 spans 15 amino acids. The germline CDR1 and CDR2 sequences are MDHEN and SYDVKM. V lost 5 bases and J lost 4; bases outside the gene matches: 3.

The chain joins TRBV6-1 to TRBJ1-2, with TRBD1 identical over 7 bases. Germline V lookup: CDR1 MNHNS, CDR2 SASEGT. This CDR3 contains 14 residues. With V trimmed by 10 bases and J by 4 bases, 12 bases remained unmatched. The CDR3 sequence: CANRPTGKVYGYTF. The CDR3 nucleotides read TGTGCCAACAGGCCGACAGGGAAGGTCTATGGCTACACCTTC.

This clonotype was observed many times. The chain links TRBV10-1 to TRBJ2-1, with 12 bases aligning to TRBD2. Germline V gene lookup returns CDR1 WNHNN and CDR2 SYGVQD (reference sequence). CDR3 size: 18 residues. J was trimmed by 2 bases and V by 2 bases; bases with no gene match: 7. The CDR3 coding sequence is TGCGCCAGCAGTGAGACTAGCGGGGGGCCTACAGCCTACAATGAGCAGTTCTTC. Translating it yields CASSETSGGPTAYNEQFF.

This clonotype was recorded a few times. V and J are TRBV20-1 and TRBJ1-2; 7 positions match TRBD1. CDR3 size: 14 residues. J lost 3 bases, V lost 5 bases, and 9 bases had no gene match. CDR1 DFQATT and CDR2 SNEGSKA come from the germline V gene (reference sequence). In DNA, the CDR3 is TGCAGTGCTGATACAGGGGCCCGCGACTATGGCTACACCTTC. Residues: CSADTGARDYGYTF.

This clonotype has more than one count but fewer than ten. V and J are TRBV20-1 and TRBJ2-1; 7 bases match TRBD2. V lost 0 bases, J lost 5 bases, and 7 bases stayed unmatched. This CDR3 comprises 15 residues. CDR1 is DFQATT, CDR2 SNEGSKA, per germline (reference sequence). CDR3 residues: CSARDLWGRDNEQFF. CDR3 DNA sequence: TGCAGTGCTAGAGATCTGTGGGGGAGGGACAATGAGCAGTTCTTC.

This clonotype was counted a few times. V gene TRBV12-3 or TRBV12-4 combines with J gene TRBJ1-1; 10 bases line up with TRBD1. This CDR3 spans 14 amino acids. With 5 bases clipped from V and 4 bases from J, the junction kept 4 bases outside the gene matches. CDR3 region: CASSGQGGITEAFF. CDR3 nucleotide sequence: TGTGCCAGCAGTGGACAGGGGGGGATCACTGAAGCTTTCTTT.

The CDR3 reads CASSFRGDYSNQPQHF. The CDR3 coding sequence is TGTGCCAGCAGTTTCCGGGGCGACTATAGCAATCAGCCCCAGCATTTT. The V call is TRBV27, the J call TRBJ1-5, with D possibly matching TRBD1 (5 bases). This CDR3 comprises 16 residues. The germline V gene encodes CDR1 MNHEY and CDR2 SMNVEV (reference sequence). The germline V and J ends were trimmed by 3 bases and 0 bases, with 12 bases remaining between them.

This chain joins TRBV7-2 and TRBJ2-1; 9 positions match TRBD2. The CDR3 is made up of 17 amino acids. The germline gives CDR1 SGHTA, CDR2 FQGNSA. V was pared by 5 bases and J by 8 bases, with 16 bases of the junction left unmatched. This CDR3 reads CASSTPLSRGRVYEQFF. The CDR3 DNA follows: TGTGCCAGCAGCACTCCCCTCTCCCGCGGGAGGGTGTATGAGCAGTTCTTC.

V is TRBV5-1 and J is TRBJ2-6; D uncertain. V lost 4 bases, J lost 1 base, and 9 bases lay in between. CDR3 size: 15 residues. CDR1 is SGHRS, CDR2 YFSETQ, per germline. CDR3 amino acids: CASSHVGSGANVLTF. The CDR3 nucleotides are TGCGCCAGCAGCCATGTAGGGTCTGGGGCCAACGTCCTGACTTTC.

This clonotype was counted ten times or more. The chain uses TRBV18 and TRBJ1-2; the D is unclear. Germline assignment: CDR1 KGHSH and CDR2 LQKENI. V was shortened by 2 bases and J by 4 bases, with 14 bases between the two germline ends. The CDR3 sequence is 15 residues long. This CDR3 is CASSPNLGVGYGYTF. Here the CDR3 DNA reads TGTGCCAGCTCACCAAATCTCGGGGTAGGCTATGGCTACACCTTC.

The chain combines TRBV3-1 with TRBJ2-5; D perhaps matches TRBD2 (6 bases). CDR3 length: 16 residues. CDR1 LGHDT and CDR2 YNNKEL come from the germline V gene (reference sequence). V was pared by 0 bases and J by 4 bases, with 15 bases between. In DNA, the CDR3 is TGTGCCAGCAGCCAAGATGCCGCCCGGCGGGGAGAGACCCAGTACTTC. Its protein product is CASSQDAARRGETQYF.

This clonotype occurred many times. The DNA for the CDR3 is TGTGCCAGCACCGATGTGGTTAGACAAGAGACCCAGTACTTC. It codes for CASTDVVRQETQYF. This chain uses TRBV12-3 or TRBV12-4 with TRBJ2-5; D remains ambiguous. Trimming left V 7 bases short and J 2 bases short, with 14 bases between. The CDR3 is 14 amino acids.

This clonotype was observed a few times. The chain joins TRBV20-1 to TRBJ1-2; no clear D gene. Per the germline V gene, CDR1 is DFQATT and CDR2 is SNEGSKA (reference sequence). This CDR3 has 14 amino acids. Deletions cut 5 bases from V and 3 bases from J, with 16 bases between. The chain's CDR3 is CSASYPPAYYGYTF. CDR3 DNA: TGCAGTGCTTCTTACCCCCCGGCGTACTATGGCTACACCTTC.

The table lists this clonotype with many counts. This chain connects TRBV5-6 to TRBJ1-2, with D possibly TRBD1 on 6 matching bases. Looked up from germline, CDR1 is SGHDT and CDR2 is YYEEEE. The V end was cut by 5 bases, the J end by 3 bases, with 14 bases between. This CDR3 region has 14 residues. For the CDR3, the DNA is TGTGCCAGCAGGCCACAGGGAGTTGACTATGGCTACACCTTC. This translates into CASRPQGVDYGYTF. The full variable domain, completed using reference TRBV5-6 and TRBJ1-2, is DAGVTQSPTHLIKTRGQQVTLRCSPKSGHDTVSWYQQALGQGPQFIFQYYEEEERQRGNFPDRFSGHQFPNYSSELNVNALLLGDSALYLCASRPQGVDYGYTFGSGTRLTVV.

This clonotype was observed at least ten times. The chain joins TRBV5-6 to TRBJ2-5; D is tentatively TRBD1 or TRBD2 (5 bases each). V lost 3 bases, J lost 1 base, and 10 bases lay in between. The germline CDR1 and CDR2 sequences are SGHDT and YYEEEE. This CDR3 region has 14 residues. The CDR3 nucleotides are TGTGCCAGCAGCTGGGGGACGGGCCAAGAGACCCAGTACTTC. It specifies CASSWGTGQETQYF. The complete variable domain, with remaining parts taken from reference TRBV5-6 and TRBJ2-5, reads DAGVTQSPTHLIKTRGQQVTLRCSPKSGHDTVSWYQQALGQGPQFIFQYYEEEERQRGNFPDRFSGHQFPNYSSELNVNALLLGDSALYLCASSWGTGQETQYFGPGTRLLVL.

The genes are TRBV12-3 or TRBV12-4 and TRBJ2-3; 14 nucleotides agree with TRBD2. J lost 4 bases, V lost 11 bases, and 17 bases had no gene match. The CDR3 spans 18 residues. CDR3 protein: CAFSLGTSGGTRSDTQYF. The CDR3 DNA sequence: TGTGCCTTCAGTTTGGGGACTAGCGGGGGTACCAGATCAGATACGCAGTATTTT.

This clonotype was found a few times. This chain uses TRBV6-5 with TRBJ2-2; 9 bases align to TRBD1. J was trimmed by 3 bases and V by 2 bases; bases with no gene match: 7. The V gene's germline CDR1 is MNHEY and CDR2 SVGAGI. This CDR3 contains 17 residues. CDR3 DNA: TGTGCCAGCAGTTACAATGTCGGGACAGGGTACACCGGGGAGCTGTTTTTT. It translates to CASSYNVGTGYTGELFF.